This T cell receptor beta chain emerged from a study of T cells in tuberculosis (dated by TCRdb to 2016 to 2018). Background for the entire study: To characterize T cells specific for the mycobacterial lipid antigen glucose monomycolate (GMM), the study used CD1B tetramers together with high-throughput TCR immunosequencing. IGRA-negative adolescents, IGRA-positive adolescents with latent tuberculosis and adults with active tuberculosis, roughly ten per group, were compared in a South African clinical cohort. PBMC from patients with active tuberculosis were archived either before the start of standard anti-tuberculosis treatment or within 7 days of starting that treatment.

Remarks on this clone: There is no known antigen for this receptor. The input lacks base qualities; no much larger clone sits a single base away.

The germline V gene encodes CDR1 SNHLY and CDR2 FYNNEI. Relative to germline, V is missing 2 bases and J is missing 4 bases, with 1 base of the junction outside any gene match. Taken from cysteine to phenylalanine, the CDR3 has 14 residues. Only the CDR3 DNA stays, 42 bases, in frame from base 1. Points the paper makes about the study in general: Compared with IGRA-negative controls, TCR-alpha repertoires from active tuberculosis had smaller mean NN-distances to GMM-specific TCRs, which suggests clonal expansion of these TCRs. An accuracy of 87% (AUROC 0.85 to 0.95) was reached by a classifier using the diverse GMM-specific repertoire, compared with about 70% accuracy when GEM motif frequencies were used. Shorter CDR3-alpha lengths in active tuberculosis patients partly drove the smaller NN-distances, and the TCR-beta difference was not statistically significant. Clinical samples were selected based on the availability of cryopreserved specimens, with adults included as active tuberculosis cases and adolescents included as controls.

TCR libraries were generated with the immunoSEQ multiplex PCR assay, using TCR-beta and/or TCR-alpha/delta assays for each sample. Amplified TCR libraries were sequenced on the Illumina high-throughput platform. Turning to the authors' computational methods: Clustering and dimensionality reduction were performed using pairwise TCRdist distances among GMM-specific receptors from ex vivo sorted or in vitro expanded T cells. Each clinical repertoire was assigned a mean NN-distance score, defined as the average TCRdist to the nearest 10% of tetramer-positive reference sequences. GEM TCR motif frequency was calculated as the fraction of unique TCRs that matched known GEM sequences in V/J usage and CDR3 length. Linear discriminant analysis with leave-one-out cross-validation, implemented in scikit-learn, was used to classify active tuberculosis. This immuneACCESS table, as held by TCRdb, lists in-frame sequences with V and J called but not all clones. Of the missing ones, under half trace to an unresolved V gene in checked studies; the others have no known cause. Clonal size and the V and J genes are those of that table, whereas D and trimming came from the DNA. The sample table contains about 30,000 clones; only one count was recorded for 91% of them. The ten most abundant clones make up less than 2.5% of the sample.

According to the study, the label for this sample's time point signals: new active TB diagnosis, blood taken before or within 7 days of starting treatment. Active tuberculosis patients were HIV-seronegative South African adults aged 18 years or older with a new diagnosis. Confirmation of active tuberculosis came from positive sputum smear microscopy and/or a positive M. tuberculosis culture. Immunosequencing of unsorted cryopreserved PBMC covered, on average, about 91,000 T cells per clinical donor. The chain couples TRBV2 to TRBJ1-5, and TRBD1 aligns with 8 junction nucleotides. The receptor was derived from an adult with tuberculosis. The sequencing used PBMCs, collected at tuberculosis diagnosis. The CDR3 loop reads CASSERTGNQPQHF. The nucleotides read TGTGCCAGCAGTGAAAGGACAGGGAATCAGCCCCAGCATTTT.